The next 13 T cell receptor beta chains were all read from a single sample in a study of blood T cell repertoires in COVID-19. Clones were sequenced by immunoSEQ multiplex PCR, and TCRdb holds only the in-frame ones, with some missing. The data show fewer than 250,000 clones, with approximately 86% seen just once and roughly 0.7% held by the top ten. The sample comprised peripheral blood. All receptors derive from a middle-aged man with acute or convalescent COVID-19.

This clone has only one observation. The chain uses TRBV18 and TRBJ2-5, with D possibly matching TRBD2 (7 bases). Germline V CDR1 and CDR2: KGHSH, LQKENI. V shed 1 base and J shed 4 bases, with 10 bases lying between them. The length of the CDR3 is 14 residues. CDR3 in amino acids: CASSPLGGPETQYF. In DNA form, the CDR3 reads TGTGCCAGCTCACCACTCGGGGGGCCAGAGACCCAGTACTTC.

The rearrangement uses TRBV4-2 and TRBJ2-5, with 13 positions matching TRBD2. V gave up 0 bases and J gave up 1 base; unmatched junction bases: 5. Germline V gene sequence: CDR1 LGHNA, CDR2 YNFKEQ. This CDR3 spans 18 amino acids. In DNA, the CDR3 is TGTGCCAGCAGCCAAGACCGACTAGCGGGGGGAATCCAAGAGACCCAGTACTTC. It specifies CASSQDRLAGGIQETQYF.

This chain joins TRBV24-1 and TRBJ1-6, with D tentatively TRBD1 (6 bases). V lost 9 bases and J lost 0, with 11 bases in between. Germline values: CDR1 KGHDR, CDR2 SFDVKD. The CDR3 has 15 residues. The chain's CDR3 is CATGTHSSYNSPLHF. DNA for the CDR3: TGTGCCACCGGGACACATAGCTCCTATAATTCACCCCTCCACTTT.

This chain connects TRBV5-1 to TRBJ1-2, with D tentatively TRBD1 (6 bases). CDR3 length equals 16 residues. Trimming took 3 bases from V and 4 from J, leaving 19 bases between them. Germline V gives CDR1 SGHRS, CDR2 YFSETQ. The CDR3 sequence: CASSSIQGPVGYGYTF. Written as DNA, the CDR3 is TGCGCCAGCAGCTCTATACAGGGCCCGGTAGGCTATGGCTACACCTTC. Based on the CDR3 plus reference TRBV5-1 and TRBJ1-2, the full variable domain is KAGVTQTPRYLIKTRGQQVTLSCSPISGHRSVSWYQQTPGQGLQFLFEYFSETQRNKGNFPGRFSGRQFSNSRSEMNVSTLELGDSALYLCASSSIQGPVGYGYTFGSGTRLTVV.

The chain uses TRBV19 and TRBJ1-5; D might be TRBD1 (5 bases). The V and J ends lost 6 bases and 1 base respectively, with 10 bases between them. The germline gives CDR1 LNHDA, CDR2 SQIVND (reference sequence). CDR3 length: 14 amino acids. The CDR3 loop reads CASRFRGSNQPQHF. In DNA form, the CDR3 reads TGTGCCAGTAGGTTTCGGGGGAGCAATCAGCCCCAGCATTTT.

V and J are TRBV24-1 and TRBJ2-2, with D maybe TRBD1 (6 bases). The V and J ends lost 5 bases and 6 bases respectively, with 12 bases between them. This CDR3 has 14 amino acids. The germline V gene encodes CDR1 KGHDR and CDR2 SFDVKD. This chain's CDR3 is CATSAGALAGELFF. DNA of the CDR3: TGTGCCACCAGTGCAGGGGCCCTGGCCGGGGAGCTGTTTTTT.

V and J are TRBV7-3 and TRBJ2-1; maybe TRBD2 (5 bases). Germline CDR1 and CDR2: SGHTA and FQGTGA. The V gene lost 3 bases and the J gene lost 0 bases, with 9 bases spanning the gap. CDR3 length: 15 residues. CDR3 DNA sequence: TGTGCCAGCAGCTTGTTCGGGAACTCCTACAATGAGCAGTTCTTC. Its protein is CASSLFGNSYNEQFF.

The chain is built from TRBV19 and TRBJ1-5; TRBD1 might be the D (5 bases). V lost 8 bases, J lost 6 bases, and 14 bases lay in between. There are 13 residues in the CDR3. Germline V CDR1 and CDR2: LNHDA, SQIVND (reference sequence). The CDR3: CASRPRVGQPQHF. CDR3 nucleotides: TGTGCCAGTCGCCCCAGGGTTGGTCAGCCCCAGCATTTT.

The rearrangement joins TRBV6-6 to TRBJ1-2, with a tentative D call TRBD1 (5 bases). Germline-derived CDR1 and CDR2 are MNHNY and SVGAGI (reference sequence). The CDR3 totals 14 residues. Trimming stripped 4 bases from V and 0 bases from J, with 9 bases between. The CDR3 DNA follows: TGTGCCAGCAGTTCAGGGAGGTCTAACTATGGCTACACCTTC. It translates to CASSSGRSNYGYTF.

The genes are TRBV11-2 and TRBJ2-1; 8 bases are a match to TRBD2. Germline CDR1 reads SGHAT; CDR2 reads FQNNGV. With 1 base clipped from V and 6 bases from J, the junction kept 14 bases outside the gene matches. The CDR3 spans 18 residues. This chain's CDR3 is CASSLVGSGSGWGNEQFF. The CDR3 nucleotides are TGTGCCAGCAGCTTAGTCGGAAGCGGGAGCGGATGGGGCAATGAGCAGTTCTTC. Drawing the rest from reference TRBV11-2 and TRBJ2-1, the complete variable domain is EAGVAQSPRYKIIEKRQSVAFWCNPISGHATLYWYQQILGQGPKLLIQFQNNGVVDDSQLPKDRFSAERLKGVDSTLKIQPAKLEDSAVYLCASSLVGSGSGWGNEQFFGPGTRLTVL.

This chain links TRBV30 with TRBJ2-7, with D possibly being TRBD2 (5 bases). Trimming stripped 0 bases from V and 5 bases from J, with 8 bases between. Per the germline V gene, CDR1 is GTSNPN and CDR2 is SVGIG (reference sequence). The CDR3 consists of 12 residues. The DNA of the CDR3 is TGTGCCTGGAGTGTACGGGGAGACGAGCAGTACTTC. It is translated as CAWSVRGDEQYF.

J is TRBJ1-5 and V is TRBV29-1; D is perhaps TRBD1 (5 bases). Germline CDR1 SQVTM, CDR2 ANQGSEA. The CDR3 totals 13 residues. Trimming took 6 bases from V and 3 from J, leaving 12 bases between them. The CDR3 is CSVAMTDNQPQHF. The CDR3 region has the DNA TGCAGCGTAGCTATGACAGACAATCAGCCCCAGCATTTT.

The rearrangement joins TRBV15 to TRBJ2-5; 7 nucleotides align to TRBD2. The CDR3 contains 14 residues. CDR1 and CDR2 from the germline V gene are LNHNV and YYDKDF (reference sequence). J was trimmed by 3 bases and V by 0 bases; bases with no gene match: 1. The CDR3, as DNA: TGTGCCACCAGCAGAGAACTAGCGAAAGAGACCCAGTACTTC. This codes for CATSRELAKETQYF.